The sequence of this T cell receptor (beta chain) was determined in a study of spatial heterogeneity in lung cancer. Study as a whole: Untreated early-stage non-small cell lung cancer patients, fewer than 85 in total, were the donors.

Unique molecular identifiers tagged every individual TCR cDNA molecule. TCRdb re-called the 5' RACE reads with MiXCR, one entry per CDR3 protein. Here the sample spans some 120,000 distinct CDR3 sequences, 9.5% to 15% being singletons. The time point was: blood at routine non-recurrence follow-up after resection. The sequenced material consisted of unsorted whole RNA from tumor, nontumor lung or frozen PBMC. This clonotype was seen only a few times. Its matching antigen is unknown. The V and J ends lost 0 bases and 4 bases respectively, with 12 bases between them. The V gene's germline CDR1 is KGHSH and CDR2 LQKENI. The CDR3 is made up of 15 amino acids. General observations from the study: Detection of ubiquitous tumor TCRs in blood was higher at resection than follow-up.

The chain combines TRBV18 with TRBJ1-1, with a tentative D call TRBD1 (5 bases). This TCR derives from a male donor with early-stage non-small cell lung cancer. The material was PBMCs, obtained at follow-up. As DNA, the CDR3 is TGTGCCAGCTCACCACCAGGGGTTAGCGGCACTGAAGCTTTCTTT. This sequence encodes CASSPPGVSGTEAFF.